The clone carrying this T cell receptor beta chain is labeled as medium-sized (0.01 to 0.1%). Its antigen is unidentified. This beta chain slipped into a library made for alpha chains as a stray read, so its size is not meaningful. J was trimmed by 4 bases and V by 3 bases; bases with no gene match: 3. The CDR3 spans 14 residues. The germline gives CDR1 SGHRS, CDR2 YFSETQ. Time point reported: sample taken at primary tumor resection. This specimen comes from a study of spatial heterogeneity in lung cancer. Study-wide points: Mutation counts in tumors were tracked by counts of expanded intratumoral alpha and beta TCRs.

Each CDR3 protein gets one entry after TCRdb re-called the 5' RACE reads with MiXCR. In the table there are about 6,000 distinct CDR3 sequences, over 13% of which are singletons. This clonotype originated in a male donor with early-stage non-small cell lung cancer. This rearrangement joins TRBV5-1 to TRBJ2-3, with 9 bases that match TRBD2. The sample was lung tumor tissue, taken at surgery. The DNA for the CDR3 is TGCGCCAGCAGCTATGGACTAGCGTCAGATACGCAGTATTTT. Translation gives CASSYGLASDTQYF.